This is a list of T cell receptor beta chains from one sample in a study of blood T cells in healthy people across ages. TCRdb called the 5' RACE reads again in MiXCR, with one record for every CDR3 protein. The repertoire holds some 1.7 million distinct CDR3 sequences, with 25% to 30% as singletons. The sequenced sample consisted of blood. These TCRs come from a woman in her 30s in good health. The CDR3 runs from the conserved cysteine through the conserved F or W. The order of the fields is V gene, J gene, clone size, D gene, CDR3 DNA, CDR3 protein. A D gene is named only where the DNA matches it firmly. Expanded clones get a size class; other rows say once, few or many, or leave the size out.

TRBV7-9	TRBJ1-2	NA	TRBD1	TGTGCCAGCAGCTACCGGGACAGGGGGCGAGATGGCTACACCTTC	CASSYRDRGRDGYTF
TRBV12-3/TRBV12-4	TRBJ2-4	NA	NA	TGTGCCAGCAGTTTAGTCGCAGGCTTACCCTACAATGAGCAGTACTTC	CASSLVAGLPYNEQYF
TRBV7-2	TRBJ1-1	NA	NA	TGTGCCAGCAGCTTAGCGGTAGGTGGTGAAGCTTTCTTT	CASSLAVGGEAFF
TRBV2	TRBJ2-7	few	NA	TGTGCCAGCAGTGATTTAGGGGAGTCCTACGAGCAGTACTTC	CASSDLGESYEQYF
TRBV4-2	TRBJ2-7	NA	NA	TGTGCCAGCAGCCAAGGCGGGGCCGGGCTATACGAGCAGTACTTC	CASSQGGAGLYEQYF
TRBV24-1	TRBJ1-2	few	TRBD1	TGTGCCACCAGTGAGGGGACAGCCGGGAACTATGGCTACACCTTC	CATSEGTAGNYGYTF
TRBV20-1	TRBJ2-7	NA	NA	TGCAGTGCTAGCCCCCGGGACGGGAGATCCTACAATGAGCAGTACTTC	CSASPRDGRSYNEQYF
TRBV5-1	TRBJ2-1	NA	TRBD2	TGCGCCAGCAGCTTGGCCCGGGCTAGCGGTTACAATGAGCAGTTCTTC	CASSLARASGYNEQFF
TRBV21-1	TRBJ2-7	NA	NA	TGTGCCAGCAGCAAAGTAGACAGGAGGGGCTCCTACGAGCAGTACTTC	CASSKVDRRGSYEQYF
TRBV28	TRBJ2-1	few	TRBD2	TGTGCCAGCGTACAAGGGGGGACTAGCGGCGATGAGCAGTTCTTC	CASVQGGTSGDEQFF
TRBV7-3	TRBJ1-1	NA	NA	TGTGCCAGCGGCCGGGACGGAGCAGCTGAAGCTTTCTTT	CASGRDGAAEAFF
TRBV5-1	TRBJ2-5	NA	NA	TGCGCCAGCAGGAGGACGTTGGTGTCGGGGAACGAAGAGACCCAGTACTTC	CASRRTLVSGNEETQYF
TRBV20-1	TRBJ2-7	few	NA	TGCAGTGCTAGAGTTGCAGGAGTCATCGAGCAGTACTTC	CSARVAGVIEQYF
TRBV5-4	TRBJ2-6	NA	NA	NA	CASGWGAGANVRTF
TRBV6-2/TRBV6-3	TRBJ2-5	NA	NA	TGTGCCAGCACCTCAGCTCCTAGCGACCCGAATGAGCAGTACTTC	CASTSAPSDPNEQYF
TRBV30	TRBJ2-1	NA	TRBD2	TGTGCCTGGAGAGCGGGAGGCACCGAGGGGCATGAGCAGTTCTTC	CAWRAGGTEGHEQFF
TRBV12-3/TRBV12-4	TRBJ2-1	few	NA	TGTGCCAGCAGACCTCCGGGGGGCGAAGCCTCCTACAATGAGCAGTTCTTC	CASRPPGGEASYNEQFF
TRBV2	TRBJ1-2	few	NA	TGTGCCAGCAGTGCTAGGCCCCAAGGCGCCTATGGCTACACCTTC	CASSARPQGAYGYTF
TRBV10-3	TRBJ1-1	few	NA	TGTGCCATCAGTGAGTCGGTCGGGGTATTGGGGACTGAAGCTTTCTTT	CAISESVGVLGTEAFF
TRBV6-5	TRBJ2-7	once	TRBD2	TGTGCCAGCAGTTCCCCAGCGGGATCGGCCTACAATGAGCAGTACTTC	CASSSPAGSAYNEQYF
TRBV20-1	TRBJ1-5	NA	TRBD1	TGCAGTGCTAGAGAAGGCGACAGGGATCAGCCCCAGCATTTT	CSAREGDRDQPQHF
TRBV19	TRBJ1-5	NA	NA	TGTGCCAGTAGTCCAGACAGGTACGTCGGTCAGCCCCAGCATTTT	CASSPDRYVGQPQHF
TRBV12-5	TRBJ1-3	few	TRBD1	TGTGCTAGTGGTTTACTGTTGGGACAGGGGAGAGGAAACACCATATATTTT	CASGLLLGQGRGNTIYF
TRBV20-1	TRBJ2-7	many	NA	TGCAGTGCGGCCCCCTTAGAGGGACACTACGAGCAGTACTTC	CSAAPLEGHYEQYF
TRBV20-1	TRBJ1-1	NA	NA	TGCAGTGTGACGGAGGTGAACACTGAAGCTTTCTTT	CSVTEVNTEAFF
TRBV28	TRBJ2-7	NA	TRBD2	TGTGCCAGCAGTTTAAGCGGGGGGGCGTCGCCCTACGAGCAGTACTTC	CASSLSGGASPYEQYF
TRBV20-1	TRBJ2-5	NA	NA	TGCGGTGCCTTCGGGCAGCGGCAAGAGACCCAGTACTTC	CGAFGQRQETQYF
TRBV4-3	TRBJ2-1	many	TRBD2	TGCGCCAGCAGCCAGGGACTAGCGGTAGACAATGAGCAGTTCTTC	CASSQGLAVDNEQFF
TRBV19	TRBJ1-1	NA	NA	TGTGCCACCACCCAAAAGACGGGAAACACTGAAGCTTTCTTT	CATTQKTGNTEAFF